Detailed here is one T cell receptor beta chain. Its antigen is still unknown. The record has no base qualities; no much larger clone is one base away. Stable Graves' hyperthyroidism was defined as no progression to ophthalmopathy during 18 months of follow-up. Hyperthyroidism patients were aged 18 to 65 years and newly diagnosed, with disease duration of less than 2 months. Any patient with an uncontrolled infection, another autoimmune disease, pregnancy or lactation was excluded. Diagnoses were based on clinical symptoms, serum thyroxine and TRAb, thyroid ultrasound and orbital computed tomography. Ficoll-Paque density gradient centrifugation was used to isolate PBMCs from under 11 ml of fresh peripheral blood. Trizol reagent was used to extract total RNA, and RNA quality was then checked on an Agilent 2100 Bioanalyzer. The data were taken from a study of T cells in Graves' hyperthyroidism and ophthalmopathy (dated 2019 in TCRdb). Study-level background: Peripheral blood was collected at initial diagnosis, before any treatment. A discovery cohort of approximately 100 patients, approximately 44 with Graves' ophthalmopathy and 55 to 60 with stable Graves' hyperthyroidism, was used to find distinguishing TCR V-J signatures. Prospective prediction of ophthalmopathy was tested in an independent validation cohort of 18 hyperthyroidism patients and some 17 patients who later progressed to ophthalmopathy. The approximately 90 discovery patients were randomly split 7:3 into training and test sets. In addition, the study compared T-cell repertoires in thyroid tissue and in blood from six Graves' hyperthyroidism patients. After sampling, hyperthyroidism patients received methimazole starting at 30 mg daily, and ophthalmopathy patients received high-dose intravenous methylprednisolone. TCR Vbeta CDR3 sequencing of approximately 140 peripheral blood samples (43 ophthalmopathy, 70 to 85 hyperthyroidism and roughly 17 progressor patients) is reported in the paper.

Beyond this particular receptor, the publication reports: Blood samples also contained most of the expanded thyroid clonotypes (frequency above 0.001), which suggests that blood repertoires may reflect thyroid immune responses. In validation, the model predicted progression to ophthalmopathy a median of 6.5 months before onset, with approximately 70% sensitivity and 72.22% specificity. In cross-validation, a model built on a 13 V-J signature told ophthalmopathy apart from stable hyperthyroidism with under 90% sensitivity and roughly 82% specificity, and in testing the same model reached 80%/75%. Sample size was not statistically predetermined, and investigators were not blinded to group allocation.

Trimming removed 6 bases from V and 5 bases from J, leaving 11 bases between the germline ends. Counted from cysteine to phenylalanine, this CDR3 has 12 amino acids. Just CDR3 DNA is preserved here, 36 bases in frame from base 1. From the germline V gene (reference sequence), CDR1 is LNHDA and CDR2 is SQIVND. The TCR beta CDR3 regions were amplified from RNA transcripts. The first round of RT-PCR for the TCR CDR3 was performed with the HTBI primer set and the Qiagen OneStep RT-PCR kit. A second multiplex PCR round built the libraries, followed by size selection and purification. The libraries were sequenced on an Illumina HiSeq2000 using paired-end 100 bp reads. For the original study's pipeline: Raw data were processed with SOAPnuke, discarding reads with adapters, uncalled bases, mean Phred below 15, or no exact constant-primer or identifier match. High-quality paired reads were merged with COPE v1.2.5, and unique nucleotide sequences were defined as clonotypes. Clonotypes were aligned to IMGT TRBV, TRBD and TRBJ reference segments using MiTCR v1.1. Only V-J combinations with frequency above 0.0001, covering 99% to 99.2% of repertoires, were analysed. The TCS score was defined as the ratio of F50 (clonal expansion) to E x V (chaos), calculated using BLOSUM62-based TCRdist between CDR3 peptides within each V-J. Welch's t-statistics and random forest reduced roughly 500 V-J features to some 14, which were used in a naive Bayes classifier (R e1071). TCRdb handled the public reads itself, with Q25 trimming in fastp and clone calling in MiXCR, and kept productive beta chains. Each entry merges the rows of one CDR3 protein and shows their most common DNA and genes. The V and J calls come from TCRdb's annotation, not from the publication. This sample gives 550,000 to 600,000 distinct CDR3 sequences in total; approximately 16% of them show up just once. 15% to 20% of the sample rests with the top ten.

The rearranged segments are TRBV19 and TRBJ2-7, with the D gene not confidently named. This sequence originates from a woman aged 18-29 years with Graves' hyperthyroidism. The sequencing input was blood. The CDR3 loop reads CASSKTANEQYF. The DNA sequence follows: TGTGCCAGTAGCAAAACAGCTAACGAGCAGTACTTC.